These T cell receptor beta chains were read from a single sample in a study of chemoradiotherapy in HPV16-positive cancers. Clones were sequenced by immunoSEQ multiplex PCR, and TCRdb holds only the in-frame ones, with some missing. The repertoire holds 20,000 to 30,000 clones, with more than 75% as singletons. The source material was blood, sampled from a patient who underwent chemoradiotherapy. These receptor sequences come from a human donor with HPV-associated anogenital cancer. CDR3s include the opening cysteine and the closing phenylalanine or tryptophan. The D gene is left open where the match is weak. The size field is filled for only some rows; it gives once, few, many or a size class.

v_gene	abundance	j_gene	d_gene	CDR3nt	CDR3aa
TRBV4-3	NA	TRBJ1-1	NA	TGCGCCAGCAGCCAGGAAGTGAACACTGAAGCTTTCTTT	CASSQEVNTEAFF
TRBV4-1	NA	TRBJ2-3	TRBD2	TGCGCCAGCAGCCGGGGACTAGGCAGCACAGATACGCAGTATTTT	CASSRGLGSTDTQYF
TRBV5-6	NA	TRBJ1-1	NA	TGTGCCAGCAGCTTACGTAGAGAAGCTTTCTTT	CASSLRREAFF
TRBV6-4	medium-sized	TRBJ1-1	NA	TGTGCCAGCAGTTCCTCGGGGGAGGGGACTGAAGCTTTCTTT	CASSSSGEGTEAFF
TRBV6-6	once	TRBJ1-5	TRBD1	TGTGCCTGCGAAAGGGGGACAGCCCGCAATCAGCCCCAGCATTTT	CACERGTARNQPQHF
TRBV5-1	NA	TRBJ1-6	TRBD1	TGCGCCAGCAGGGGCGGACAGGGGGGTTCACCCCTCCACTTT	CASRGGQGGSPLHF
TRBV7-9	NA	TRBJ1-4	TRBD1	TGTGCCAGCAGCTTAGGACAGGGGACGACTAATGAAAAACTGTTTTTT	CASSLGQGTTNEKLFF
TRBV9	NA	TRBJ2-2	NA	TGTGCCAGCAGCGAGCAGAGGTACACCGGGGAGCTGTTTTTT	CASSEQRYTGELFF
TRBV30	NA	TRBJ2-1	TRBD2	TGTGCCTGGATACCCAGCGGGGGAGCCTACAATGAGCAGTTCTTC	CAWIPSGGAYNEQFF
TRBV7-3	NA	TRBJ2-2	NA	TGTGCCAGCAGCTTAGAGGTGGGGTTCGGCGGGGAGCTGTTTTTT	CASSLEVGFGGELFF
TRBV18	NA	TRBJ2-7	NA	TGTGCCAGCTCACCGAGAAGTAGGGGAGACGAGCAGTACTTC	CASSPRSRGDEQYF
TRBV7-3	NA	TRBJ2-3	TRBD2	TGTGCCAGCAGCTCCGGACTAGCGGGGGGTACGCAGTATTTT	CASSSGLAGGTQYF
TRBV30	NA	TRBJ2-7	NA	TGTGCCTGGAGGAGAGACGGTCCGGGCGAGCAGTACTTC	CAWRRDGPGEQYF
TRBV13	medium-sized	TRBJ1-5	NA	TGTGCCAGCAGCTTGAGGGTAGGGAGCAATCAGCCCCAGCATTTT	CASSLRVGSNQPQHF
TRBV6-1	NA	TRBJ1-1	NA	TGTGCCAGCAGTGAAGACCTAGGGACTGAAGCTTTCTTT	CASSEDLGTEAFF
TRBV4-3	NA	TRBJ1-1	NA	TGCGCCAGCAGCCAAGATCTCTCATCTGCGAGCCTCACTGAAGCTTTCTTT	CASSQDLSSASLTEAFF
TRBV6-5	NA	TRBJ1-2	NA	TGTGCCAGCAGTTACCTAAACTATGGCTACACCTTC	CASSYLNYGYTF
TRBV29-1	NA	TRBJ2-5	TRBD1	TGCAGCGTTGGGGGCAGGGGGCGAGAGACCCAGTACTTC	CSVGGRGRETQYF
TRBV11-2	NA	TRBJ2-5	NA	TGTGCCAGCAGCGCGATCAGGGGGGGAGAGACCCAGTACTTC	CASSAIRGGETQYF
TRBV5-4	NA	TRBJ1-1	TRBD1	TGTGCCAGCAGCAAGGGGGCCAAAGTCGCTGAAGCTTTCTTT	CASSKGAKVAEAFF
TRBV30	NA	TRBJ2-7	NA	TGTGCCTGGAGTGTACATGGCAAAACCGAGCAGTACTTC	CAWSVHGKTEQYF
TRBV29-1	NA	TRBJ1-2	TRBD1	TGCAGCGTCCCTAAGGAGGAACAGGGGGACTTC	CSVPKEEQGDF
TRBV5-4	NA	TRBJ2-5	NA	TGTGCCAGCAGTCGACCAGACGGGCAAGAGACCCAGTACTTC	CASSRPDGQETQYF
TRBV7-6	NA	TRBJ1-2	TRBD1	TGTGCCAGCAGCCGGCTGGGACAGGGGGTGGACGGCTACACCTTC	CASSRLGQGVDGYTF
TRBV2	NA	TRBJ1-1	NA	TGTGCCAGCAGGAGAGAGGGGGGGGCGATCACTGAAGCTTTCTTT	CASRREGGAITEAFF
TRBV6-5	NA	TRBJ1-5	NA	TGTGCCAGCAGGGAACGGTACAATCAGCCCCAGCATTTT	CASRERYNQPQHF
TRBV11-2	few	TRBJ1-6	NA	TGTGCCAGCACCCGGACAGAAAATAATAATTCACCCCTCCACTTT	CASTRTENNNSPLHF
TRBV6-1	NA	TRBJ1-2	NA	TGTGCCAGCAGTGCGGAGGGAAACTATGGCTACACCTTC	CASSAEGNYGYTF
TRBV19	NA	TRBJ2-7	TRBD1	TGTGCCAGTAGTCTAGGACAGGGCTACGAGCAGTACTTC	CASSLGQGYEQYF
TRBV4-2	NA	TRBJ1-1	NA	TGTGCCAGCAGCCTCGACGGGAACACTGAAGCTTTCTTT	CASSLDGNTEAFF
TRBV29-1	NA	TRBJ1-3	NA	TGCAGCGTTGAACTAGGACGTGGAAACACCATATATTTT	CSVELGRGNTIYF
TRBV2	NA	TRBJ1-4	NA	TGTGCCAGCAGTGAAGCAGGAGGGACTAATGAAAAACTGTTTTTT	CASSEAGGTNEKLFF
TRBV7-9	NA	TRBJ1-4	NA	TGTGCCAGCAGCCTGACAGGCCGTGAAAAACTGTTTTTT	CASSLTGREKLFF
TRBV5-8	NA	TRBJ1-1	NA	TGTGCCAGCAGCTTGGCGGCCGTCAGGGGAGCTTTCTTT	CASSLAAVRGAFF
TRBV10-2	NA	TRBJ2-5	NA	TGCGCCAGCAGGCCCGCCGGGCTGGCCCAGTACTTC	CASRPAGLAQYF
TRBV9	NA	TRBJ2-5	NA	TGTGCCAGCAGCGTAGGATCGAACCCCCGTGCAGAGACCCAGTACTTC	CASSVGSNPRAETQYF
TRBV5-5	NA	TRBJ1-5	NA	TGTGCCAGCAGCCGGGTCTTTTTGGGTCAGCCCCAGCATTTT	CASSRVFLGQPQHF
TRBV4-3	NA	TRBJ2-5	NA	TGCGCCAGCAGCCAAGACCTAAGGATGACCCAGTACTTC	CASSQDLRMTQYF
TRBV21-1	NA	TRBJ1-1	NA	TGTGCCAGGCCGCCTATGGGGGAAGCTTTCTTT	CARPPMGEAFF
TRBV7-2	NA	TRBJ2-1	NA	TGTGCCAGCAGCTTAGTTGCGGGTACTTACAATGAGCAGTTCTTC	CASSLVAGTYNEQFF
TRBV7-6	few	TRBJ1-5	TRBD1	TGTGCCAGCAGCCAATGGACAGGACTCAGCAATCAGCCCCAGCATTTT	CASSQWTGLSNQPQHF
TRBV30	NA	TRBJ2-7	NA	TGTGCCTGGAGATCGGGGTTGACCTACGAGCAGTACTTC	CAWRSGLTYEQYF
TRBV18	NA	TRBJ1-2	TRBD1	TGTGCCAGCTCACCGGGACAGTCCTATGGCTACACCTTC	CASSPGQSYGYTF